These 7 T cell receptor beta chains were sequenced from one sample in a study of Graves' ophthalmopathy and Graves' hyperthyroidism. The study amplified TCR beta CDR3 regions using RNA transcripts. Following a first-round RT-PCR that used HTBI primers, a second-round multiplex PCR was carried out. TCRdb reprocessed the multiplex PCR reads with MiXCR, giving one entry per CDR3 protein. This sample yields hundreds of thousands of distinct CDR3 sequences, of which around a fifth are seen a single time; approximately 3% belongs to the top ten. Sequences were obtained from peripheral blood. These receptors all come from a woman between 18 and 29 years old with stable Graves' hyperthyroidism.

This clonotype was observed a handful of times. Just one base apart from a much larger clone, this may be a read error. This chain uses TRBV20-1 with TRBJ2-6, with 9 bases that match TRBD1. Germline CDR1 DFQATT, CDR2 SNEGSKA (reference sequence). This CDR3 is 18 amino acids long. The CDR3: CCARAYRGQGTGANVLTF. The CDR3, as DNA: TGCTGTGCTAGAGCCTACCGGGGACAGGGAACGGGGGCCAACGTCCTGACTTTC.

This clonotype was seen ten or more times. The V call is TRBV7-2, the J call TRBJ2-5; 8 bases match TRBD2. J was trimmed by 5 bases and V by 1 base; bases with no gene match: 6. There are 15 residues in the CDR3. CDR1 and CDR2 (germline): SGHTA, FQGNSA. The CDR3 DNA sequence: TGTGCCAGCAGCTTAGTTGGCGGGAGGACGGAGACCCAGTACTTC. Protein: CASSLVGGRTETQYF.

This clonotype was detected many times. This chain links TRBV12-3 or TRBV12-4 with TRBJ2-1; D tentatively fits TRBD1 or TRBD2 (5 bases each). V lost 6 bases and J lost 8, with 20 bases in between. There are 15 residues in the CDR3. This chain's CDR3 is CASSPLGTKLHEQFF. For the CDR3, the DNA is TGTGCCAGCAGCCCCCTGGGGACCAAGCTGCATGAGCAGTTCTTC.

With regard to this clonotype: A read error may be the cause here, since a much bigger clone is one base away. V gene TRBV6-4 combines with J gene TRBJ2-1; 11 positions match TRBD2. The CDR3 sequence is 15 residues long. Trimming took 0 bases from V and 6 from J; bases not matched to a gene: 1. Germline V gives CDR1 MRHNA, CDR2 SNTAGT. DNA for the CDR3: TGTGCCAGCAGTGACTCGACTAGCGGGATCAATGAGCAGTTCTTC. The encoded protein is CASSDSTSGINEQFF.

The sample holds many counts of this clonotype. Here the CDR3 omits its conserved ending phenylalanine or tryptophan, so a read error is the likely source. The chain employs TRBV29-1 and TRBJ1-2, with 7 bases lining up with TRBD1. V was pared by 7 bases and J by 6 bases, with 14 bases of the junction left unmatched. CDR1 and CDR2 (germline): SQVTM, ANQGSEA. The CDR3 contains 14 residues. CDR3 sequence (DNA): TGCAGCGACCTGACAGGGAATATAATAGATGGCTACACCCTC. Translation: CSDLTGNIIDGYTL.

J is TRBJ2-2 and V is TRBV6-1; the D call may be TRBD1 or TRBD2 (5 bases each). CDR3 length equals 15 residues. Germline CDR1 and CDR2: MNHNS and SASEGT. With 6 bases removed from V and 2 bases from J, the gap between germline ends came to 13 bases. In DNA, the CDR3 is TGTGCCAGCAGCCGACAGCTAGCTAACACCGGGGAGCTGTTTTTT. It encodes CASSRQLANTGELFF.

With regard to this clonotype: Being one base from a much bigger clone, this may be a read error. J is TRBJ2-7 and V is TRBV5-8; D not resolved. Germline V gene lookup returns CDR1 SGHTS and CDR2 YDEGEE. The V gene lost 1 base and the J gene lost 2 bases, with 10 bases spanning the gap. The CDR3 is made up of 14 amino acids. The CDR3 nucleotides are TGTGCCAGCAGCTTGCTTTCCGAAACCTACGAGCAGTACTTC. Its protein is CASSLLSETYEQYF.